This passage covers 14 T cell receptor beta chains from one sample sequenced in a study of blood T cell repertoires in COVID-19. Sequenced by immunoSEQ multiplex PCR; TCRdb stores in-frame clones only, minus some. The sample has 200,000 to 300,000 clones, more than 75% seen once. Sequencing was performed on peripheral blood. The receptors come from a woman aged 40 to 55 who had recovered from COVID-19.

The genes are TRBV6-5 and TRBJ1-1; D may be TRBD1 (5 bases). Between the trimmed V and J ends, which lost 4 bases and 6 bases, there was a span of 21 bases. Germline V gene sequence: CDR1 MNHEY, CDR2 SVGAGI. The CDR3 has 16 residues. The CDR3 DNA follows: TGTGCCAGCAGTTCCGGTGCGGGGGGGAGCGTCCCTGAAGCTTTCTTT. Translated: CASSSGAGGSVPEAFF.

The chain has TRBV2 and TRBJ2-7, with a tentative D call TRBD1 (6 bases). The CDR3 totals 13 residues. From germline, CDR1 is SNHLY and CDR2 FYNNEI. Trimming left V 6 bases short and J 4 bases short, with 13 bases between. The CDR3 loop reads CASRRTGIYEQYF. In DNA, the CDR3 is TGTGCCAGCAGGCGCACAGGGATATACGAGCAGTACTTC. The whole variable domain, filled in from reference TRBV2 and TRBJ2-7, reads EPEVTQTPSHQVTQMGQEVILRCVPISNHLYFYWYRQILGQKVEFLVSFYNNEISEKSEIFDDQFSVERPDGSNFTLKIRSTKLEDSAMYFCASRRTGIYEQYFGPGTRLTVT.

This chain links TRBV27 with TRBJ2-3; unclear D gene. Trimming took off 3 bases at V and 9 bases at J, with 10 bases between the two ends. The CDR3 has 12 residues. Germline V CDR1 and CDR2: MNHEY, SMNVEV (reference sequence). The CDR3 DNA is TGTGCCAGCAGTTTCAGAGGTTGGACGCAGTATTTT. Translation gives CASSFRGWTQYF.

The chain combines TRBV6-2 or TRBV6-3 with TRBJ1-1, with D possibly being TRBD1 (5 bases). The CDR3 has 15 residues. Germline V gives CDR1 MNHEY, CDR2 SVGEGT. V dropped 3 bases and J dropped 6 bases, with 17 bases sitting between them. CDR3 sequence (DNA): TGTGCCAGCAGTTATCCGACTGGGGGGAGAGCTGAAGCTTTCTTT. Its translation is CASSYPTGGRAEAFF.

The V call is TRBV7-9, the J call TRBJ1-1; no clear D gene. The CDR3 sequence is 15 residues long. Germline CDR1 SEHNR, CDR2 FQNEAQ (reference sequence). Trimming took off 1 base at V and 1 base at J, with 10 bases between the two ends. Here the CDR3 DNA reads TGTGCCAGCAGCTTAGTAGGCGGAGAGAACACTGAAGCTTTCTTT. It yields the protein CASSLVGGENTEAFF.

V and J are TRBV5-1 and TRBJ2-7; TRBD2 matches at 12 bases. This CDR3 comprises 16 residues. CDR1 is SGHRS and CDR2 is YFSETQ in the germline V gene. Trimming at V came to 4 bases and at J to 2 bases, leaving 7 bases not matched to a gene. This CDR3 reads CASSTLAGGRTYEQYF. The CDR3 coding sequence is TGCGCCAGCAGCACCCTAGCGGGGGGGCGAACCTACGAGCAGTACTTC.

V is TRBV7-2 and J is TRBJ2-3; D is undetermined. This CDR3 spans 13 amino acids. The germline V gene encodes CDR1 SGHTA and CDR2 FQGNSA. V gave up 1 base and J gave up 3 bases, with 5 bases separating them. CDR3 DNA: TGTGCCAGCAGCTTAGATCCAACAGATACGCAGTATTTT. The encoded protein is CASSLDPTDTQYF.

This chain links TRBV5-4 with TRBJ2-2, with 7 positions matching TRBD2. With V trimmed by 1 base and J by 4 bases, 7 bases remained unmatched. CDR3 size: 16 residues. CDR1 and CDR2 (germline): SGHNT, YYREEE (reference sequence). The CDR3 loop is CASSLPASGFTGELFF. Here the CDR3 DNA reads TGTGCCAGCAGCTTGCCGGCTAGCGGCTTCACCGGGGAGCTGTTTTTT.

For the CDR3, the DNA is TGTGCCAGTAGTATTACCGCGTGGGCAGGTGGCTCTGGGGCCAACGTCCTGACTTTC. This codes for CASSITAWAGGSGANVLTF. The rearrangement uses TRBV19 and TRBJ2-6; no definite D call. Between the trimmed V and J ends, which lost 3 bases and 0 bases, there was a span of 18 bases. There are 19 residues in the CDR3. CDR1 is LNHDA and CDR2 is SQIVND in the germline V gene (reference sequence).

The chain combines TRBV4-3 with TRBJ1-2; 9 nucleotides line up with TRBD1. The germline V gene encodes CDR1 LGHNA and CDR2 YSLEER. CDR3 size: 17 residues. The V segment lost 0 bases and the J segment 2 bases; nucleotides outside the gene matches: 7. CDR3 bases: TGCGCCAGCAGCCAAGATCACCCCGGACAGGGGAACTATGGCTACACCTTC. It specifies CASSQDHPGQGNYGYTF.

This clone has only a few counts. The chain uses TRBV10-3 and TRBJ2-7, with D possibly TRBD1 on 5 matching bases. The CDR3 consists of 12 residues. Germline values: CDR1 ENHRY, CDR2 SYGVKD. Trimming took off 6 bases at V and 6 bases at J, with 12 bases between the two ends. The DNA of the CDR3 is TGTGCCATCAGATCCCAGGGCGGCGAGCAGTACTTC. Amino acid sequence: CAIRSQGGEQYF.

The genes are TRBV4-1 and TRBJ1-1; the D gene is possibly TRBD1 (5 bases). Germline V CDR1 and CDR2: MGHRA, YSYEKL. With 0 bases removed from V and 6 bases from J, the gap between germline ends came to 11 bases. The CDR3 consists of 14 residues. As DNA, the CDR3 is TGCGCCAGCAGCCAAGAGGGGGGTATCGCTGAAGCTTTCTTT. This codes for CASSQEGGIAEAFF.

This chain uses TRBV24-1 with TRBJ2-3; D remains ambiguous. CDR3 size: 13 residues. The germline V gene has CDR1 KGHDR and CDR2 SFDVKD. Trimming pared 2 bases from V and 4 bases from J, leaving 6 bases between. The CDR3 loop reads CATSDSRSDTQYF. CDR3 nucleotides: TGTGCCACCAGTGATTCGCGGTCAGATACGCAGTATTTT.

The chain has TRBV10-2 and TRBJ2-3; perhaps TRBD2 as D (5 bases). Germline V gives CDR1 WSHSY, CDR2 SAAADI. The CDR3 is 18 amino acids. Trimming shortened V by 4 bases and J by 4 bases, and 24 bases separated the two germline ends. The CDR3 sequence is CASSAIASTLLVPDTQYF. The CDR3 bases are TGCGCCAGCAGTGCTATCGCCTCCACGTTACTAGTCCCAGATACGCAGTATTTT.